Listed below are T cell receptor beta chains from one sample, sequenced in a study of blood T cell repertoires in COVID-19. Sequencing was performed with immunoSEQ multiplex PCR; in TCRdb, only in-frame clones are kept and a portion is missing. Of over 100,000 clones listed, roughly 80% are singletons. Sequenced: peripheral blood. The receptors stem from a human donor in a cohort sampled during active COVID-19. Each CDR3 is given with its conserved first and last residue. Each record gives: J gene, V gene, CDR3 protein.

>TRBJ1-5|TRBV5-8
CASSPRTAPSNQPQHF
>TRBJ1-4|TRBV4-3
CASSQSLVGGDEKLFF
>TRBJ2-7|TRBV6-5
CASRGTGGTYEQYF
>TRBJ2-2|TRBV5-1
CASSLRETTGELFF
>TRBJ2-7|TRBV6-5
CASSWDWTGGAEQYF
>TRBJ2-7|TRBV7-9
CASSLGGGNFEQYF
>TRBJ2-6|TRBV6-2/TRBV6-3
CASSYIVGGAGANVLTF
>TRBJ2-5|TRBV18
CASSPQTRGGETQYF
>TRBJ2-5|TRBV7-9
CASSPDSQETQYF
>TRBJ2-7|TRBV6-5
CASSYEQGITNYEQYF
>TRBJ2-1|TRBV11-2
CASSLGRFYEQFF
>TRBJ2-5|TRBV9
CASSQIYQETQYF
>TRBJ2-5|TRBV7-2
CASSLNLGQYETQYF
>TRBJ2-6|TRBV24-1
CATSDTGRQGNSGANVLTF
>TRBJ2-7|TRBV14
CASSPGQGVYEQYF
>TRBJ2-7|TRBV4-3
CASSRSDGQGYEQYF
>TRBJ1-3|TRBV4-3
CASSQGRGRGPTGGNTIYF
>TRBJ1-5|TRBV2
CASGTGTTYQPQHF
>TRBJ2-7|TRBV20-1
CSASGQAYEQYF
>TRBJ2-6|TRBV19
CASSIGTGSSGANVLTF
>TRBJ2-5|TRBV7-2
CASSLDPWTGEETQYF
>TRBJ1-4|TRBV11-3
CASSSGFTGREKLFF
>TRBJ1-2|TRBV28
CASGGPTGGAENGYTF
>TRBJ2-7|TRBV4-1
CASSLELGLSRNHEQYF
>TRBJ2-1|TRBV9
CASSVDAGSSPLGEQFF
>TRBJ1-1|TRBV11-3
CASSLDLTEAFF
>TRBJ2-5|TRBV18
CASSASGETQYF
>TRBJ2-4|TRBV19
CASSTTRGVGNIQYF
>TRBJ2-7|TRBV6-6
CASRVSGGRLYEQYF
>TRBJ1-5|TRBV5-1
CASSLGTGLYEPQHF
>TRBJ2-7|TRBV10-3
CAISEPGQGVNEQYF
>TRBJ2-3|TRBV4-2
CASSQVHRDTDTQYF
>TRBJ1-6|TRBV9
CASSVGYSYNSPLHF
>TRBJ2-1|TRBV5-4
CASSSDRGLSYNEQFF
>TRBJ2-1|TRBV10-1
CASSDRGHVFNEQFF
>TRBJ2-3|TRBV15
CATSPGEGRDTQYF
>TRBJ1-2|TRBV30
CAWSKTGGNYGYTF
>TRBJ1-2|TRBV19
CASSSTGGGGYTF
>TRBJ1-6|TRBV6-5
CASGRGDTGSPLHF
>TRBJ2-2|TRBV6-6
CASRRDSANTGELFF
>TRBJ1-2|TRBV28
CASSLGGAHYGYTF
>TRBJ2-7|TRBV6-6
CASSPSRAGGTYEQYF
>TRBJ1-4|TRBV4-2
CASSQGRDIDNEKLFF
>TRBJ1-5|TRBV19
CASSSSRGLSNQPQHF
>TRBJ2-5|TRBV7-6
CASSLIVETQYF
>TRBJ1-4|TRBV6-5
CASSGTEAEKLFF
>TRBJ1-1|TRBV6-1
CASSEGGAGDTEAFF
>TRBJ2-3|TRBV7-9
CASSGDRGSDTQYF
>TRBJ2-7|TRBV29-1
CSVSGTGSYEQYF